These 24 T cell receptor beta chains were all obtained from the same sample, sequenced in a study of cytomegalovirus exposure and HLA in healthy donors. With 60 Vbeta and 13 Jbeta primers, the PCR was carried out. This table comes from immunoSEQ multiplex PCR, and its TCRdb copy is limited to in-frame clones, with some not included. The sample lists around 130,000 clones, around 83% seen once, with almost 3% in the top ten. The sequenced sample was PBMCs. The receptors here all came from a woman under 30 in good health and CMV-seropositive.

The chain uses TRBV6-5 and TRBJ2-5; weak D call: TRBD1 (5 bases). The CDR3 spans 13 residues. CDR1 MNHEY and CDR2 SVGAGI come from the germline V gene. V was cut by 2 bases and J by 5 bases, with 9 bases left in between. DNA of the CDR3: TGTGCCAGCAGTTACGCCTCAGGGGAGACCCAGTACTTC. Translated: CASSYASGETQYF.

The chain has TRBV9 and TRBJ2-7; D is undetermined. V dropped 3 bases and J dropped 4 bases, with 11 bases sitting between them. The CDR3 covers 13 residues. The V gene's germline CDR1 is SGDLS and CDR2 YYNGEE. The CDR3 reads CASSGNPEYEQYF. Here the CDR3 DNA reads TGTGCCAGCAGCGGAAACCCTGAGTACGAGCAGTACTTC. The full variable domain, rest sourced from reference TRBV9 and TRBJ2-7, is DSGVTQTPKHLITATGQRVTLRCSPRSGDLSVYWYQQSLDQGLQFLIQYYNGEERAKGNILERFSAQQFPDLHSELNLSSLELGDSALYFCASSGNPEYEQYFGPGTRLTVT.

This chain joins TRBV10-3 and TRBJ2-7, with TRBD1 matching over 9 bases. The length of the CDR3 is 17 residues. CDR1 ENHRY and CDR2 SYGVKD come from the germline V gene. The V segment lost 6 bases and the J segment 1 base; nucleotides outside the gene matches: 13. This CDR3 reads CAISVTLGQGGSYEQYF. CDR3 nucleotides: TGTGCCATCAGCGTTACCCTGGGACAGGGAGGATCCTACGAGCAGTACTTC.

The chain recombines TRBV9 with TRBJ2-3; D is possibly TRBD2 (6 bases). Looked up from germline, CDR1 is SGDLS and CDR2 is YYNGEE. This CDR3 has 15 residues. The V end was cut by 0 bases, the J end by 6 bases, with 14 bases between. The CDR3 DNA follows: TGTGCCAGCAGCGTAGTGGGCGGGGTTTCGGATACGCAGTATTTT. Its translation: CASSVVGGVSDTQYF.

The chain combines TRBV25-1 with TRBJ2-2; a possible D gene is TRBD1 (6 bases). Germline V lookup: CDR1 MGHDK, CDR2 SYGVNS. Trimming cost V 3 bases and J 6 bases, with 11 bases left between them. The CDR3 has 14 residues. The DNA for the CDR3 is TGTGCCAGCAGTGACAACAGGGTGGCCGGGGAGCTGTTTTTT. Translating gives CASSDNRVAGELFF.

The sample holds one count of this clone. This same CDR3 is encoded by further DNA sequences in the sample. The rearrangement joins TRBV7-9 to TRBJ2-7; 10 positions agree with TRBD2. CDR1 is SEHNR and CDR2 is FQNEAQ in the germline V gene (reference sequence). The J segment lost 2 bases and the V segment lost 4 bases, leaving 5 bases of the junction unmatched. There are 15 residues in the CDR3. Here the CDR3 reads CASSWSAGGPYEQYF. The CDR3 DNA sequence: TGTGCCAGCAGCTGGTCAGCGGGGGGGCCCTACGAGCAGTACTTC.

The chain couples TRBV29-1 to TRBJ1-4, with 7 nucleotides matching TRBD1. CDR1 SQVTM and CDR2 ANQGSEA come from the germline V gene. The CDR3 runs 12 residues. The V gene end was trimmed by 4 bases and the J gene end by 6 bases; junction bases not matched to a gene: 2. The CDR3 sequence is CSVADRDEKLFF. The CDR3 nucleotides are TGCAGCGTTGCCGACAGGGATGAAAAACTGTTTTTT.

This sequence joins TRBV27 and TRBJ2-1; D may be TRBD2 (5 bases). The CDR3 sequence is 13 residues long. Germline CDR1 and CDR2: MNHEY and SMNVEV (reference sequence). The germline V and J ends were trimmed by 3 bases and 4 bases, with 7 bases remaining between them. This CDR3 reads CASSFGIYNEQFF. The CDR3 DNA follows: TGTGCCAGCAGTTTCGGGATTTACAATGAGCAGTTCTTC.

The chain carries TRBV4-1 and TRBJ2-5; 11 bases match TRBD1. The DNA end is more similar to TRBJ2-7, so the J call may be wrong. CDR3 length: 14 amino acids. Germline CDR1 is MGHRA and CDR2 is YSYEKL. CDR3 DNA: TGCGCCAGCAGCCCGGGACAGGGGGGATCCGAGCAGTACTTC. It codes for CASSPGQGGSEQYF.

The CDR3 DNA follows: TGTGCCATCAGTGACTGGGGAGCGGGGGGGCTCGGGGAGCTGTTTTTT. This encodes CAISDWGAGGLGELFF. The rearrangement links TRBV10-3 to TRBJ2-2; 10 bases agree with TRBD2. The CDR3 contains 16 residues. Germline CDR1 ENHRY, CDR2 SYGVKD. V lost 3 bases to trimming and J lost 7 bases; unmatched junction nucleotides: 8.

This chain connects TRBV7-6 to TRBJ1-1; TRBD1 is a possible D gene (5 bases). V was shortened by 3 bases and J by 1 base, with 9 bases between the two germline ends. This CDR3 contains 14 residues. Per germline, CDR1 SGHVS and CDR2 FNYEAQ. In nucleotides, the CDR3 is TGTGCCAGCAGCTTTACAGGAGCGAACACTGAAGCTTTCTTT. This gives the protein CASSFTGANTEAFF. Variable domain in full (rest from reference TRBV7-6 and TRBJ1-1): GAGVSQSPRYKVTKRGQDVALRCDPISGHVSLYWYRQALGQGPEFLTYFNYEAQQDKSGLPNDRFSAERPEGSISTLTIQRTEQRDSAMYRCASSFTGANTEAFFGQGTRLTVV.

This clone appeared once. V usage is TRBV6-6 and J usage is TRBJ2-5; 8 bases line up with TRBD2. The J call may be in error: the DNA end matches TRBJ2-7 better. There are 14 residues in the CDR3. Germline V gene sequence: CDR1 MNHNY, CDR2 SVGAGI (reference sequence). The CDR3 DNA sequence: TGTGCCAGCCTTCCGGGACTAGGGTCCTACGAGCAGTACTTC. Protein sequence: CASLPGLGSYEQYF.

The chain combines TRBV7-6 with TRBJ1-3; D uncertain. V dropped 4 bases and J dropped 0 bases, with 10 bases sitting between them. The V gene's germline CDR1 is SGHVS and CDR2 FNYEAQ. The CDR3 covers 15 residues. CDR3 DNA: TGTGCCAGCAGCTCACTTTCATACTCTGGAAACACCATATATTTT. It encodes CASSSLSYSGNTIYF. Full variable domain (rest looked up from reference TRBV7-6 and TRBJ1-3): GAGVSQSPRYKVTKRGQDVALRCDPISGHVSLYWYRQALGQGPEFLTYFNYEAQQDKSGLPNDRFSAERPEGSISTLTIQRTEQRDSAMYRCASSSLSYSGNTIYFGEGSWLTVV.

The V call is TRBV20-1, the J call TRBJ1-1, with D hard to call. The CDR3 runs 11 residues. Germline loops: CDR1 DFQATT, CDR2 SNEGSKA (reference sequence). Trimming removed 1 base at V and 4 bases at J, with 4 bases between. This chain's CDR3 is CSARVVTEAFF. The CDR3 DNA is TGCAGTGCTAGAGTCGTCACTGAAGCTTTCTTT.

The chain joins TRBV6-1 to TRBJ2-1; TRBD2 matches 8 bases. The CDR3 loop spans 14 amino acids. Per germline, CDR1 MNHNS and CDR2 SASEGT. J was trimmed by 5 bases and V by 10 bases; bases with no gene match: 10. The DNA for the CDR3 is TGTGCCATAACTGAGCGGGGGTCGGACAATGAGCAGTTCTTC. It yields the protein CAITERGSDNEQFF.

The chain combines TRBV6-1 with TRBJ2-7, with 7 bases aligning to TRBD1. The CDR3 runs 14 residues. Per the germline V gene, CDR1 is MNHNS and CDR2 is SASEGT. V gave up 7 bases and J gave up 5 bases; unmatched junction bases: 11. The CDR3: CASKQGLYVDEQYF. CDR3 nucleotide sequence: TGTGCCAGCAAACAGGGGCTATACGTTGACGAGCAGTACTTC.

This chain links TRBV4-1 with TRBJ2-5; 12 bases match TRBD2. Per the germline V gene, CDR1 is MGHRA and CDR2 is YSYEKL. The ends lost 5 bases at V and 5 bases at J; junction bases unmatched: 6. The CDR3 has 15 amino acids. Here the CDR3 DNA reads TGCGCCAGCAGCACACTAGCGGGGGGCCAGGAGACCCAGTACTTC. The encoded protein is CASSTLAGGQETQYF.

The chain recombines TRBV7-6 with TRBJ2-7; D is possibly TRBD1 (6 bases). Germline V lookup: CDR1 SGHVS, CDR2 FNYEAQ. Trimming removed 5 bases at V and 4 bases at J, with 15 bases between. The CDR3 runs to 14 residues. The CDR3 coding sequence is TGTGCCAGCAGCGTGGGCACAGGGCAGTACGAGCAGTACTTC. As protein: CASSVGTGQYEQYF.

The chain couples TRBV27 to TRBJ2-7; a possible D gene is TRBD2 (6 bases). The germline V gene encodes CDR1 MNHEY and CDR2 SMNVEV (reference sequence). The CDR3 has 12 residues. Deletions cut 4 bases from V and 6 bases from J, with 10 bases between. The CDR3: CASSSVGGEQYF. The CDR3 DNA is TGTGCCAGCAGTTCCGTCGGGGGCGAGCAGTACTTC.

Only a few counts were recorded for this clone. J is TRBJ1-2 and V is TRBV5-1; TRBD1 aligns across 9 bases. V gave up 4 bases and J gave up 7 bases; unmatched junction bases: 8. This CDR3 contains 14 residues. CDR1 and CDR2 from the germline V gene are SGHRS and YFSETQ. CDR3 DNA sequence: TGCGCCAGCAGCCCGACCACAGGGGGCCTTGGCTACACCTTC. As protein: CASSPTTGGLGYTF.

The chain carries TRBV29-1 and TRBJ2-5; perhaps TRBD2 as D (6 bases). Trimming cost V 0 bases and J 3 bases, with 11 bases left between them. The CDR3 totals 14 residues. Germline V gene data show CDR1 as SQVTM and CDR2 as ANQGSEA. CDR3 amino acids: CSVEDRLVEETQYF. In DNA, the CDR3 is TGCAGCGTTGAAGATAGACTAGTCGAAGAGACCCAGTACTTC.

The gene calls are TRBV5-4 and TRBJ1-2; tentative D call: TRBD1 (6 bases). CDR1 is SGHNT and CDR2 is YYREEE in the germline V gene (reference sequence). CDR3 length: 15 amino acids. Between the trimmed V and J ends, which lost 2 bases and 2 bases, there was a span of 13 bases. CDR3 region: CASSFTGRGNYGYTF. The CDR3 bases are TGTGCCAGCAGCTTTACAGGGAGAGGGAACTATGGCTACACCTTC.

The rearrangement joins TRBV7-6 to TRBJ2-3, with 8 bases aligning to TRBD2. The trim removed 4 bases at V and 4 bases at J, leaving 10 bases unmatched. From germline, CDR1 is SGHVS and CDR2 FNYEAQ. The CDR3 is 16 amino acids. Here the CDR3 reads CASSSPAAGGSDTQYF. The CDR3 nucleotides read TGTGCCAGCAGCTCCCCCGCGGCGGGGGGATCAGATACGCAGTATTTT.

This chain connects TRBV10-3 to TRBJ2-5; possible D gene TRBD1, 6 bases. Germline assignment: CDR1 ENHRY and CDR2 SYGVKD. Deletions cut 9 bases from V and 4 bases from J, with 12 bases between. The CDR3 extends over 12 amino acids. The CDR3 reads CAISGEGETQYF. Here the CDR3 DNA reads TGTGCCATTTCAGGGGAAGGAGAGACCCAGTACTTC.